This is a list of T cell receptor beta chains from one sample in a study of post-analysis software for immune sequencing data. Using its own MiXCR run on the PCR reads, TCRdb lists one record per CDR3 protein. This table holds about 820,000 distinct CDR3 sequences, approximately 57% found once. Input material: blood. These receptors were collected from a girl aged 5-17 years with multiple sclerosis. Each CDR3 is given without its conserved first and last residue.

V	J	length	CDR3
TRBV4-1	TRBJ1-2	13	ASSLQDRRGYGYT
TRBV12-3/TRBV12-4	TRBJ2-5	12	ASRTRSGSGEQY
TRBV20-1	TRBJ1-1	18	SARDQGLVFLTSASPAAF
TRBV20-1	TRBJ2-7	11	SARRDTGYEQY
TRBV12-3/TRBV12-4	TRBJ2-1	12	ASSYLGRRDEQF
TRBV4-1	TRBJ1-4	12	ASSPLGVRGKLF
TRBV12-3/TRBV12-4	TRBJ1-3	18	ASSLRQLPIWGSSGNTIY
TRBV7-2	TRBJ2-1	13	ASSFRKTSGMEQF
TRBV19	TRBJ1-1	15	ASSMWGQPGLGTEAF
TRBV27	TRBJ2-7	13	ASRRLAAAVYEQY
TRBV7-9	TRBJ2-7	14	ASSLKPGTGGYEQY
TRBV4-1	TRBJ2-1	12	ASSPSHPGLAGF